This T cell receptor (beta chain) was observed in a study of neurological immune-mediated disorders. Healthy control participants comprised blood bank volunteers in Maryland, USA. cDNA was made by 5'RACE with 10-nucleotide random UMIs. TCRdb re-called the 5' RACE reads through MiXCR, storing one row per CDR3 protein. The sample lists tens of thousands of distinct CDR3 sequences, less than 15% seen once, with more than 6% in the top ten. Regarding the study as a whole: Private repertoires in all groups were suggested by the absence of shared CDR3 amino acid sequences among expanded clones across subjects. The greatest TCR clonal expansion appeared in HTLV-1-associated myelopathy and the smallest, falling below healthy controls, in multiple sclerosis.

This CDR3 spans 14 amino acids. Germline assignment: CDR1 SSHAT and CDR2 FNYEAQ (reference sequence). Trimming pared 5 bases from V and 5 bases from J, leaving 15 bases between. Comment on this clonotype: The antigen is unknown.

The chain couples TRBV7-7 to TRBJ2-5; D may be TRBD2 (6 bases). The TCR sequence derives from a woman in her 50s in good health. Sequencing input: PBMCs. The CDR3 DNA is TGTGCCAGCAGCCTCGGGACTCTTGTGGAGACCCAGTACTTC. Encoded protein: CASSLGTLVETQYF.